The 2 T cell receptor beta chains in this list originate from one sample, sequenced in a study of cytotoxic CD8 clonotypes in ibrutinib-treated CLL. The data were produced by immunoSEQ multiplex PCR, yet TCRdb's version contains in-frame clones alone and is incomplete. Among 100,000 to 150,000 clones, around 85% were seen once, and the ten largest hold about 2.1%. The material was PBMCs, obtained after 24 months of ibrutinib treatment. The receptors were gathered from a human donor with chronic lymphocytic leukemia.

The chain carries TRBV19 and TRBJ1-1, with D perhaps TRBD1 (5 bases). The CDR3 consists of 15 residues. In germline, CDR1 is LNHDA, CDR2 SQIVND (reference sequence). Trimming removed 5 bases from V and 5 bases from J, with 18 bases in between. CDR3 loop: CASSPQGRADTEAFF. CDR3 DNA sequence: TGTGCCAGTAGTCCGCAGGGCAGGGCAGATACTGAAGCTTTCTTT.

CDR3 amino acids: CASRGFAPGQGREKLFF. In nucleotides, the CDR3 is TGTGCCAGCAGAGGGTTTGCCCCCGGACAGGGACGTGAAAAACTGTTTTTT. The chain is built from TRBV28 and TRBJ1-4, with 8 bases that match TRBD1. Germline V gene sequence: CDR1 MDHEN, CDR2 SYDVKM. The V gene end was trimmed by 6 bases and the J gene end by 7 bases; junction bases not matched to a gene: 16. The CDR3 has 17 residues.